These T cell receptor beta chains were read from a single sample in a study of T cells in Graves' hyperthyroidism and ophthalmopathy. TCRdb recomputed calls from the multiplex PCR reads with MiXCR, one row per CDR3 protein. Of roughly 380,000 distinct CDR3 sequences in the sample, roughly 19% were seen once. The source material was blood. These receptors originate from a woman under 30 with Graves' hyperthyroidism. CDR3s include the opening cysteine and the closing phenylalanine or tryptophan. A D gene is named only where the DNA matches it firmly. The listing skips clone size in some rows; elsewhere it reads once, few, many or a size class.

d_call | j_call | clone_size | v_call | cdr3_aa | cdr3_nt
NA | TRBJ2-2 | many | TRBV28 | CASTWGTGELFF | TGTGCCAGCACCTGGGGTACCGGGGAGCTGTTTTTT
NA | TRBJ1-5 | many | TRBV4-2 | CASSPARGGNIVYSNQPQHF | TGTGCCAGCAGCCCAGCACGGGGGGGAAATATTGTTTATAGCAATCAGCCCCAGCATTTT
TRBD1 | TRBJ1-2 | few | TRBV7-9 | CASSFGTGYGYTF | TGTGCCAGCAGCTTTGGGACAGGGTATGGCTACACCTTC
NA | TRBJ2-2 | NA | TRBV7-6 | CASTRGVTGELFF | TGTGCCAGCACCAGGGGGGTCACCGGGGAGCTGTTTTTT
NA | TRBJ1-2 | many | TRBV20-1 | CSAKELDSGFSGYTF | TGCAGTGCAAAGGAGTTGGACAGCGGGTTTAGTGGCTACACCTTC
TRBD1 | TRBJ2-6 | many | TRBV27 | CASSPRDRGYGANVLTF | TGTGCCAGCAGTCCCAGGGACAGGGGATATGGGGCCAACGTCCTGACTTTC
NA | TRBJ2-2 | many | TRBV12-3/TRBV12-4 | CAIRPPGMNTGELFF | TGTGCCATCCGGCCACCGGGGATGAACACCGGGGAGCTGTTTTTT
NA | TRBJ1-5 | few | TRBV20-1 | CSARSESDQPQHF | TGCAGTGCTAGATCGGAGAGCGATCAGCCCCAGCATTTT
NA | TRBJ2-5 | few | TRBV7-3 | CATSRNFQETQYF | TGTGCCACCTCTCGGAACTTTCAAGAGACCCAGTACTTC
NA | TRBJ1-2 | NA | TRBV18 | CASSPWPRYGYTF | TGTGCCAGCTCACCGTGGCCGCGGTATGGCTACACCTTC
NA | TRBJ1-1 | many | TRBV12-3/TRBV12-4 | CASSLEPMNTEAFF | TGTGCCAGCAGTTTAGAGCCGATGAACACTGAAGCTTTCTTT
TRBD1 | TRBJ1-1 | many | TRBV4-1 | CASSLIAGTGGAGTEAFF | TGCGCCAGCAGCCTCATCGCCGGGACAGGGGGCGCGGGCACTGAAGCTTTCTTT
NA | TRBJ1-5 | many | TRBV9 | CASSAKVGGGLDGNQPQHF | TGTGCCAGCAGCGCCAAAGTGGGGGGGGGTTTGGATGGCAATCAGCCCCAGCATTTT
NA | TRBJ1-2 | NA | TRBV3-1 | CASTSWGENYGYTF | TGTGCCAGCACCTCCTGGGGGGAGAACTATGGCTACACCTTC
NA | TRBJ1-1 | many | TRBV5-1 | CASSLLWVPAPSHYGATEAFF | TGCGCCAGCAGCTTGCTTTGGGTCCCAGCGCCCTCGCACTATGGTGCTACTGAAGCTTTCTTT
NA | TRBJ1-5 | many | TRBV20-1 | CSARIPSQPQHF | TGCAGTGCTAGAATCCCCAGTCAGCCCCAGCATTTT
NA | TRBJ1-6 | few | TRBV5-1 | CASSLVGLRSSYNSPLHF | TGCGCCAGCAGCTTGGTTGGGCTCCGAAGCTCCTATAATTCACCCCTCCACTTT
NA | TRBJ1-2 | many | TRBV2 | CASRAGRDYGYTF | TGTGCCAGCAGGGCAGGGCGGGACTATGGCTACACCTTC
NA | TRBJ1-1 | many | TRBV25-1 | CASSELDGHEAFF | TGTGCCAGCAGTGAACTAGACGGCCATGAAGCTTTCTTT
NA | TRBJ2-7 | many | TRBV6-1 | CASRIDRDFRYEQYF | TGTGCCAGCAGAATAGACCGGGACTTTCGCTACGAGCAGTACTTC
TRBD1 | TRBJ1-3 | many | TRBV6-1 | CASSVGTVSGNTIYF | TGTGCCAGCAGTGTCGGGACAGTCTCTGGAAACACCATATATTTT
NA | TRBJ1-1 | many | TRBV10-1 | CASSESGSWTEAFF | TGCGCCAGCAGTGAGTCGGGGAGCTGGACTGAAGCTTTCTTT
NA | TRBJ2-7 | many | TRBV20-1 | CSARPASASEEQYF | TGCAGTGCTAGACCAGCTTCTGCCTCCGAGGAGCAGTACTTC
TRBD2 | TRBJ2-7 | many | TRBV7-2 | CASSVVGGGYEQYF | TGTGCCAGCAGCGTAGTGGGGGGGGGATACGAGCAGTACTTC
TRBD1 | TRBJ1-2 | many | TRBV5-1 | CASSKDRGQDYGYTF | TGCGCCAGCAGCAAGGACAGGGGGCAGGACTATGGCTACACCTTC
NA | TRBJ1-2 | NA | TRBV6-1 | CASSDGIYGYTF | TGTGCCAGCAGTGACGGAATATATGGCTACACCTTC